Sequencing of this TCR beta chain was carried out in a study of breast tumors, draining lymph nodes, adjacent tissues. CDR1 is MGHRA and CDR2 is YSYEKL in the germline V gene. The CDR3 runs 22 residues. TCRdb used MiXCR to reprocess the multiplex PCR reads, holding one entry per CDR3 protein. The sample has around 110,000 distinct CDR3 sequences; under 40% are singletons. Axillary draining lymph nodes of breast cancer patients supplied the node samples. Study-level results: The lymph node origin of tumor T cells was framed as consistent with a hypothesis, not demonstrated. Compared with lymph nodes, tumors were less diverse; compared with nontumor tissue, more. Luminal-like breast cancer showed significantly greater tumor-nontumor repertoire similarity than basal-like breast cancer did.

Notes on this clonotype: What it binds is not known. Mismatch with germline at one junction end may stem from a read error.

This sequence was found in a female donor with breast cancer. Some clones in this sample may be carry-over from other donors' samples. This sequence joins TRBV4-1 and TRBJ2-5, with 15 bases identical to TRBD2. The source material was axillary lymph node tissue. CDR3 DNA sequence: TGCGCCGGCAGCCGGGGGGACAGACTCGGGACTAGCGGGGGGCTGTACCAAGAGGCCCAGTACTTC. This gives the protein CAGSRGDRLGTSGGLYQEAQYF.